This TCR beta chain was sequenced for a study of OX40 agonist ivuxolimab in advanced cancers. For the study at large: Two cutaneous melanoma patients and one hepatocellular carcinoma patient, three in all, had partial responses.

Findings and limits, study-wide: Normalized expansion of T-cell clones was also low for some nonresponders. With doses of 0.1-3.0 mg/kg, partial responders showed among the lowest clonal expansion. On average, a greater number of expanded clones characterised CD8+ T cells relative to CD4+.

The V gene lost 1 base and the J gene lost 2 bases, with 10 bases spanning the gap. The CDR3 is made up of 14 amino acids. CDR1 SGDLS and CDR2 YYNGEE come from the germline V gene. This clone has just a few counts. Its target is unknown. Here immunoSEQ multiplex PCR was the method, and the copy in TCRdb shows in-frame clones only, minus some. The repertoire holds some 50,000 clones, with nearly 80% as singletons. Sequenced here: CD4+ or CD8+ T cells sorted from blood, sampled in a trial of the OX40 agonist ivuxolimab. The chain has TRBV9 and TRBJ2-7, with a possible D match to TRBD2 (5 bases). The origin of this receptor is an adult with an advanced solid tumor such as melanoma, head and neck, liver or kidney cancer. The CDR3: CASSVRWETYEQYF. In nucleotides, the CDR3 is TGTGCCAGCAGCGTACGTTGGGAGACCTACGAGCAGTACTTC.